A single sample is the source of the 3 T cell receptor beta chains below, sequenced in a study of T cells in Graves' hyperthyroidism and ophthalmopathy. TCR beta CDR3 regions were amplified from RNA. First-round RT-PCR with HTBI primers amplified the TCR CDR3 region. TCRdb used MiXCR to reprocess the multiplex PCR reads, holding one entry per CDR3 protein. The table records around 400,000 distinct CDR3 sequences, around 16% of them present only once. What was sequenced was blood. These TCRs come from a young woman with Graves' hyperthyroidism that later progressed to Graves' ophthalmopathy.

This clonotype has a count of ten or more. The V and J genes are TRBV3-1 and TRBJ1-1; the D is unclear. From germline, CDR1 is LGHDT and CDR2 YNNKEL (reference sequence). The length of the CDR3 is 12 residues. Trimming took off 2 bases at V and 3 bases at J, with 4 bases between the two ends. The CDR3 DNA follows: TGTGCCAGCAGCCAAAGGGACACTGAAGCTTTCTTT. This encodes CASSQRDTEAFF. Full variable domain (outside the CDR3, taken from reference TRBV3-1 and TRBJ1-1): DTAVSQTPKYLVTQMGNDKSIKCEQNLGHDTMYWYKQDSKKFLKIMFSYNNKELIINETVPNRFSPKSPDKAHLNLHINSLELGDSAVYFCASSQRDTEAFFGQGTRLTVV.

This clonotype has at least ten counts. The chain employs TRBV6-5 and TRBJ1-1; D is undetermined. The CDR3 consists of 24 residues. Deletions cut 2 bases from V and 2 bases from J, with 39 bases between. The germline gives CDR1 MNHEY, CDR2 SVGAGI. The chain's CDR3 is CASSYGSEGRAVFPPESLNTEAFF. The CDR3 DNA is TGTGCCAGCAGTTACGGTTCGGAGGGCCGCGCCGTGTTCCCGCCTGAATCACTTAACACTGAAGCTTTCTTT.

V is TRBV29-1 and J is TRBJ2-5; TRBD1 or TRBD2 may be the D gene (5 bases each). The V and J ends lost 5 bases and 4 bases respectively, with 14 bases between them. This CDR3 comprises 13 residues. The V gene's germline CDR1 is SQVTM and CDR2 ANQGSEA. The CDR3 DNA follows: TGCAGCGTTTTGAGGGGAGCCGGAGAGACCCAGTACTTC. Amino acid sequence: CSVLRGAGETQYF.